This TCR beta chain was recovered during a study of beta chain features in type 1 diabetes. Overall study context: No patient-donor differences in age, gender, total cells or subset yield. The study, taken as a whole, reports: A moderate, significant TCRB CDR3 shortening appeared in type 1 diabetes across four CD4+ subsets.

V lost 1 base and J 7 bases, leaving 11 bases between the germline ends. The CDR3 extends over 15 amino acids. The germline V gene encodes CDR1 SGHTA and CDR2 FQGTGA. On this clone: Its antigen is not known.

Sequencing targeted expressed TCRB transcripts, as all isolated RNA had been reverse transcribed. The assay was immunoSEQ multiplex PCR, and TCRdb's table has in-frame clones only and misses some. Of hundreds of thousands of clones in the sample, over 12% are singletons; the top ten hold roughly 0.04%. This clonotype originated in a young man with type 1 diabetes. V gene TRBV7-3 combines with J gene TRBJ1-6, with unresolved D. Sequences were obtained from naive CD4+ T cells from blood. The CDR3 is CASSLMGRGNSPLHF. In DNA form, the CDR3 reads TGTGCCAGCAGCTTAATGGGCAGAGGAAATTCACCCCTCCACTTT.